Sequencing of this T cell receptor (beta chain) was carried out in a study of brain T cells in children with intractable seizures (dated by TCRdb to about 2021). About the full investigation: Resected brain tissue from 53 pediatric epilepsy surgery cases was initially screened for immune gene transcripts with a NanoString immunology panel. Among the 12 selected surgery cases, eight also had pre-surgery blood sequenced, leaving four with brain tissue only.

The research as a whole found: Sequencing depth differed between pre- and post-surgery blood, so clones missing from the pre-surgery sample may reflect undersampling. Viral specificity was inferred only from CDR3 sequence similarity, and patients' HCMV serostatus was unknown.

This sample's time point label indicates: resected brain tissue, or blood drawn just prior to surgery. The surgery cases that showed the highest brain T cell transcript signatures were chosen for TCR beta chain sequencing of brain tissue, and of blood when it was available. Before surgery, the patients had been given at least one anti-epileptic drug. The TCR-sequenced patients were children whose drug-resistant epilepsy was caused by tuberous sclerosis complex, focal cortical dysplasia, Rasmussen encephalitis or hemimegalencephaly. The blood samples were collected right before the epilepsy surgery. Bulk genomic DNA was extracted from unsorted brain tissue and whole blood with the Monarch genomic DNA purification kit. As to this clone: Its antigen has not been determined. It has no much larger one-base neighbor in the sample; base qualities were not kept.

CDR3 length: 14 amino acids, cysteine to phenylalanine. CDR3 DNA is the only sequence kept; it has 42 bases, read in frame from the first base. V is clipped by 1 base and J by 0 bases, and the sequence between their germline boundaries is 7 bases long. Sequences LGHDT (CDR1) and YNNKEL (CDR2) are obtained from the germline V gene (reference sequence). The immunoSEQ assay was applied to genomic DNA to generate the TCR beta chain sequences. As for the authors' bioinformatics: CDR3 sequences not starting with the conserved framework cysteine at position 104 were manually removed. To get clonality, the normalized Shannon's Diversity Index was subtracted from one, giving values from 0 (maximal diversity) to 1 (oligoclonal). Chi-squared comparison-of-proportions tests were used to check whether the frequency of the same CDR3 differed between samples, for example brain versus blood. Public clonotypes were identified through searches of immuneACCESS, and similarity to known antiviral clonotypes was evaluated with the VDJdb browser. Entries here come from immuneACCESS through TCRdb and include only in-frame sequences with V and J called. Some clones fail to appear in such tables; in the studies checked, an unresolved V gene covers under half of the shortfall, and the cause of the remainder is unknown. D and trimming come from the DNA, and the V and J calls and clone size come from that table. The sample table shows fewer than 150,000 clones, and 94% are seen once. Of the sample, 3.5% to 4.5% is held by the ten largest clones.

Sample: peripheral blood, taken at surgery. This sequence was found in a boy in the first two years of life with hemimegalencephaly and intractable seizures. The chain is encoded by TRBV3-1 (or the pseudogene TRBV3-2) joined to TRBJ2-7, with the D gene not confidently named. The CDR3 region: CASSQGLSSYEQYF. The DNA sequence is given as TGTGCCAGCAGCCAAGGACTTAGCTCCTACGAGCAGTACTTC.